The rows below give T cell receptor beta chains drawn from one sample of a study of T cell repertoires in cytomegalovirus infection. Their recognized antigens are unknown. From the reads, TCRdb called clonotypes with MiXCR, one entry per CDR3 protein. The data show nearly 700,000 distinct CDR3 sequences, 30% to 35% seen once. Material: cultured PBMCs, obtained from culture after CMV antigen stimulation. The receptors derive from a human donor in good health (CMV status not recorded). Some clones in this sample may be carry-over from other donors' samples. Both conserved end residues are part of each CDR3. Each record gives: clone size, V gene, D gene, J gene, CDR3 DNA, CDR3 protein. D genes are given only for firm matches. Size is stated for part of the rows, as once, few or many counts, or as a class when the clone is expanded.

>.|TRBV7-8|.|TRBJ2-1
TGTGCCAGCAGTCCTAGTCGGGCAGGGCGGGGGCAGTTCTTC
CASSPSRAGRGQFF
>once|TRBV7-1|.|TRBJ2-3
TGTGCCAGCAGCCGCACGGGGCGTCACACAGATACGCAGTATTTT
CASSRTGRHTDTQYF
>few|TRBV7-8|TRBD2|TRBJ2-7
TGTGCCAGCAGCTTAGCGGCGACTAGCGAGACCTACGAGCAGTACTTC
CASSLAATSETYEQYF
>many|TRBV7-6|.|TRBJ2-1
TGTGCCAGCAGCTTTTACAGGCGCTACAATGAGCAGTTCTTC
CASSFYRRYNEQFF
>.|TRBV18|.|TRBJ1-2
TGTGCCAGCTCAGCAGAGACGATCTATGGCTACACCTTC
CASSAETIYGYTF
>.|TRBV12-3/TRBV12-4|.|TRBJ2-2
TGTGCCAGCAGTTTCTACAACACCGGGGAGCTGTTTTTT
CASSFYNTGELFF
>.|TRBV12-3/TRBV12-4|TRBD1|TRBJ2-1
TGTGCCAGCAGTCGTACAGGGGGCCCCTACAATGAGCAGTTCTTC
CASSRTGGPYNEQFF
>.|TRBV27|TRBD1|TRBJ2-3
TGTGCCAGCAGTTTCTCCCGGACAGGGTGGCCCCCAGTCCCCCACTATTTT
CASSFSRTGWPPVPHYF
>few|TRBV7-2|.|TRBJ2-2
TGTGCCAGCAGCCCCCAGCCTTCCGGGGAGCTGTTTTTT
CASSPQPSGELFF
>many|TRBV7-2|TRBD2|TRBJ2-7
TGTGCCAGCAGCTTAGTACTAGCGGGAGGGCCGGGACAGTACTTC
CASSLVLAGGPGQYF
>.|TRBV12-3/TRBV12-4|.|TRBJ1-2
TGTGCCAGCAGTTTAGCGCGGGACACCTATGGCTACACCTTC
CASSLARDTYGYTF
>.|TRBV12-5|.|TRBJ1-3
TGTGCTAGTGTCATGGAGGGAGCCGGAAACACCATATATTTT
CASVMEGAGNTIYF
>few|TRBV12-3/TRBV12-4|.|TRBJ2-2
TGTGCCAGCAGTTTGCAGGCGAACACCGGGGAGCTGTTTTTT
CASSLQANTGELFF
>few|TRBV20-1|.|TRBJ1-3
TGCAGTGCTAGTATCCAGGGCTCTGGAAACACCATATATTTT
CSASIQGSGNTIYF
>.|TRBV27|.|TRBJ1-1
TGTGCCAGCAGTTTATCCTTGACAGGGAACACTGAAGCTTTCTTT
CASSLSLTGNTEAFF
>few|TRBV27|.|TRBJ1-6
TGTGCCAGCAGTTTAGATCGGGAATTCTATAATTCACCCCTCCACTTT
CASSLDREFYNSPLHF
>.|TRBV5-4|.|TRBJ2-7
TGTGCCAGCAGCTCCGCCGGGGACCGGCCCTACGAGCAGTACTTC
CASSSAGDRPYEQYF
>.|TRBV27|.|TRBJ1-5
TGTGCCAGCAGTTTTTCTCCTCCCAGTTCGAGCAATCAGCCCCAGCATTTT
CASSFSPPSSSNQPQHF
>few|TRBV27|.|TRBJ2-3
TGTGCCAGCAGCCCCCGGGGGCCCTTTAGCACAGATACGCAGTATTTT
CASSPRGPFSTDTQYF
>few|TRBV19|.|TRBJ2-1
TGTGCCAGTAGTAAGAGCAGCTCCTACAATGAGCAGTTCTTC
CASSKSSSYNEQFF
>many|TRBV7-2|TRBD2|TRBJ2-1
TGTGCCAGCAGCTTGGGGAGGGGAAGCTCCTACAATGAGCAGTTCTTC
CASSLGRGSSYNEQFF
>.|TRBV19|.|TRBJ2-1
TGTGCCAGTATCGCCTCCCGGGACTCCGAAGAGCAGTTCTTC
CASIASRDSEEQFF
>.|TRBV4-2|TRBD2|TRBJ2-1
TGTGCCAGCAGCCAAGTTCTTAGCGGGGGTTATGAGCAGTTCTTC
CASSQVLSGGYEQFF
>.|TRBV6-1|.|TRBJ1-5
TGTGCCAGCACCCGAGTCGGGGGCAATCAGCCCCAGCATTTT
CASTRVGGNQPQHF
>.|TRBV28|TRBD1|TRBJ1-1
TGTGCCAGCAGTCCCGGGACAGGGGGCGAAGGCACTGAAGCTTTCTTT
CASSPGTGGEGTEAFF
>few|TRBV7-9|TRBD1|TRBJ2-7
TGTGCCAGCAGCTCGACAGGGTATGAGAACTCCTACGAGCAGTACTTC
CASSSTGYENSYEQYF
>few|TRBV19|TRBD1|TRBJ2-7
TGTGCCAGTAGACCATCCGGGACAGGTACCTACGAGCAGTACTTC
CASRPSGTGTYEQYF
>.|TRBV6-5|TRBD2|TRBJ2-5
TGTGCCAGCAGTTACGGACTAGCGGGAGAAGAGACCCAGTACTTC
CASSYGLAGEETQYF
>.|TRBV28|.|TRBJ1-3
TGTGCCAGCAGTTTATCACTGGGCTCTGGAAACACCATATATTTT
CASSLSLGSGNTIYF
>.|TRBV7-8|.|TRBJ1-6
TGTGCCAGCAGCAATGTTCGGGCCTATTCCCCTATTACCTATAATTCACCCCTCCACTTT
CASSNVRAYSPITYNSPLHF
>few|TRBV4-2|.|TRBJ2-3
TGTGCCAGCAGCCGACAGGTTGGAGGAACAGATACGCAGTATTTT
CASSRQVGGTDTQYF
>.|TRBV23-1|.|TRBJ1-5
TGCGCCAGCAGTCAATGGCCTAGCAATCAGCCCCAGCATTTT
CASSQWPSNQPQHF
>.|TRBV28|.|TRBJ2-1
TGTGCCAGCAGTTTAACACTGAATGAGCAGTTCTTC
CASSLTLNEQFF
>.|TRBV28|.|TRBJ2-3
TGTGCCAGCAGTTTCTTTCCTAGTGACGCCCCAGATACGCAGTATTTT
CASSFFPSDAPDTQYF
>.|TRBV7-6|.|TRBJ1-4
TGTGCCAGCAGCTTACCCAGGGTCCCCTTGGTCGAAAAACTGTTTTTT
CASSLPRVPLVEKLFF
>few|TRBV5-4|TRBD2|TRBJ2-5
TGTGCCAGCAGCTCCCGCGGGGGGTACCAAGAGACCCAGTACTTC
CASSSRGGYQETQYF
>.|TRBV2|TRBD2|TRBJ2-2
TGTGCCAGCATGCGGGGGGTGAACACCGGGGAGCTGTTTTTT
CASMRGVNTGELFF
>once|TRBV5-5|.|TRBJ1-4
TGTGCCAGCAGCTTGTCGGGCAGTTATAATGAAAAACTGTTTTTT
CASSLSGSYNEKLFF
>few|TRBV7-9|TRBD2|TRBJ2-3
TGTGCCAGCAGCCCAACTAGCGGGAGATTTAATACGCAGTATTTT
CASSPTSGRFNTQYF
>.|TRBV20-1|.|TRBJ1-2
TGCAGTGCTTACCGGGACTATGGCTACACCTTC
CSAYRDYGYTF
>.|TRBV28|.|TRBJ1-5
TGTGCCAGCCGCGGACAAATAGGATATCAGCCCCAGCATTTT
CASRGQIGYQPQHF
>few|TRBV7-2|.|TRBJ2-2
TGTGCCAGCAGCTTAAGGATGATCACTAACACCGGGGAGCTGTTTTTT
CASSLRMITNTGELFF